The present T cell receptor beta chain was sequenced within a study of shared clonotypes between healthy human individuals. Naive CD8 cells, CD45RO-negative and positively selected for CCR7, excluded terminally differentiated effector memory CD45RA+ cells. In this sample, this clone turned up once. This specimen includes other DNA sequences encoding the same CDR3. Using immunoSEQ multiplex PCR, the repertoire was profiled, and TCRdb retains in-frame clones only, with some absent. The sample carries about 820,000 clones, 90% to 95% recorded once. The V end lost 6 bases, the J end lost 1 base, and 13 bases lay between the germline ends. The CDR3 runs 14 residues. Germline V CDR1 and CDR2: MNHEY, SMNVEV (reference sequence).

The TCR was taken from a man under 40 in good health. This rearrangement joins TRBV27 to TRBJ2-7; no definite D call. Sequencing used naive CD8+ T cells sorted from blood. The CDR3 nucleotides read TGTGCCAGCAGCCTCCTGGGCACTTCCTACGAGCAGTACTTC. Its translation is CASSLLGTSYEQYF.